This TCR beta chain comes out of a study of human T cells and chemical hapten exposure. Time point of the sample: patch test 3, about 24 weeks after DPC sensitization. The treatment was: therapeutic diphenylcyclopropenone sensitization with weekly scalp DPC. Unique molecular identifiers were attached to individual cDNA molecules within the library. Study processing details: Per sample, the median was around 100,000 TCRs, with values from approximately 25,000 to 650,000. TCRdb re-analysed the RACE reads in MiXCR, keeping a single row per CDR3 protein. These V and J calls are TCRdb output, not the study's own analysis. The data hold 150,000 to 200,000 distinct CDR3 sequences, with around a quarter observed a single time. Germline trimming cut 1 base from V and 7 bases from J; bases unmatched to any gene: 10. The CDR3 sequence is 16 residues long. The V gene's germline CDR1 is LGHNA and CDR2 YSLEER.

This sequence joins TRBV4-3 and TRBJ2-1, with TRBD2 identical over 7 bases. Sequencing was performed on whole blood, taken in connection with sensitization to the hapten diphenylcyclopropenone (DPC). This sequence originates from a woman aged 18 to 35 with alopecia areata. Some clones in this sample may be carry-over from other donors' samples. The CDR3 bases are TGCGCCAGCAGCCAAGGTCTCTGGCTAGCGGAAAATGAGCAGTTCTTC. Translating gives CASSQGLWLAENEQFF.